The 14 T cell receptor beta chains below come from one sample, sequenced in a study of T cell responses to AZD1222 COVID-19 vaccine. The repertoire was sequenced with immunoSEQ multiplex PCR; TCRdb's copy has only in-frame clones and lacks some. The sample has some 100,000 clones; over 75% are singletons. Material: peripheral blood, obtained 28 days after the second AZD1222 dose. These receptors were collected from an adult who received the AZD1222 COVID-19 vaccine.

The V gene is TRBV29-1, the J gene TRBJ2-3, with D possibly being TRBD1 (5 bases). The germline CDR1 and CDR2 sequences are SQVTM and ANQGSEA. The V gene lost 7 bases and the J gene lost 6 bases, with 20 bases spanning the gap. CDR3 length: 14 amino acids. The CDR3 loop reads CSGIPTEGLDTQYF. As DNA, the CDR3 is TGCAGCGGTATTCCGACAGAAGGTTTGGATACGCAGTATTTT.

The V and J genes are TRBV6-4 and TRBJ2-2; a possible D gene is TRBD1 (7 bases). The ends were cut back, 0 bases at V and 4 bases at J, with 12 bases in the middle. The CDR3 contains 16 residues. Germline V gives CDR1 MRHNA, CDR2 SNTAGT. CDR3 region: CASSDSGQGGTGELFF. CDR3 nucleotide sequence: TGTGCCAGCAGTGACTCAGGCCAGGGGGGCACCGGGGAGCTGTTTTTT.

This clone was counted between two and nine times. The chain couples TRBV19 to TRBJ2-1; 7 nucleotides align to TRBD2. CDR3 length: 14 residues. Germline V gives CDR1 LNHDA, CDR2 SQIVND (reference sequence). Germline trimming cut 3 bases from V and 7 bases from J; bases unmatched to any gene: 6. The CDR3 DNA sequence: TGTGCCAGTAGTATCGGGCTAGCGGAGAATGAGCAGTTCTTC. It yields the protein CASSIGLAENEQFF. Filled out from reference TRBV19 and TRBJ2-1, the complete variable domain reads DGGITQSPKYLFRKEGQNVTLSCEQNLNHDAMYWYRQDPGQGLRLIYYSQIVNDFQKGDIAEGYSVSREKKESFPLTVTSAQKNPTAFYLCASSIGLAENEQFFGPGTRLTVL.

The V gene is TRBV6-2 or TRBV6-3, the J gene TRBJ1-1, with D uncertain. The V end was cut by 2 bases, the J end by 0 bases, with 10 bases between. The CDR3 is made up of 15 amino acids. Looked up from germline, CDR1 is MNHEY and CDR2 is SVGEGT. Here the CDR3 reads CASSYPGSMNTEAFF. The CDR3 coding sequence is TGTGCCAGCAGTTACCCCGGCTCAATGAACACTGAAGCTTTCTTT.

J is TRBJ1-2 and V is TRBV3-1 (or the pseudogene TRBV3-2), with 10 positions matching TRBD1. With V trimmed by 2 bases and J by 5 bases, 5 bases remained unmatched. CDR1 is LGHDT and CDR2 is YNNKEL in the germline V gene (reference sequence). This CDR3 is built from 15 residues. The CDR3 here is CASSQPGTGVYGYTF. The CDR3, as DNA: TGTGCCAGCAGCCAACCGGGGACAGGGGTTTATGGCTACACCTTC.

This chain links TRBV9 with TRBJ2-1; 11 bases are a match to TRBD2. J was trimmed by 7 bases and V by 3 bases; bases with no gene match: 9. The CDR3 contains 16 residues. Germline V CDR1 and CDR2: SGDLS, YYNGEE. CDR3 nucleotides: TGTGCCAGCAGCGCCCCACTAGCGGGGGCAAGGAATGAGCAGTTCTTC. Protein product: CASSAPLAGARNEQFF.

CDR3 residues: CASSYSQGDGYGYTF. As DNA, the CDR3 is TGTGCCAGCAGTTACTCCCAGGGGGACGGCTATGGCTACACCTTC. The rearrangement joins TRBV6-5 to TRBJ1-2; 7 bases agree with TRBD1. The CDR3 runs 15 residues. Germline CDR1 is MNHEY and CDR2 is SVGAGI. V dropped 0 bases and J dropped 4; count of bases not matched to a gene: 5.

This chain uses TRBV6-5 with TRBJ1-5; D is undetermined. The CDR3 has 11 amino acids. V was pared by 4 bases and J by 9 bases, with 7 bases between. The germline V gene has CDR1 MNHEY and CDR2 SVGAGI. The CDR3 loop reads CASSFTRPQHF. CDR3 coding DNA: TGTGCCAGCAGTTTCACGCGGCCCCAGCATTTT.

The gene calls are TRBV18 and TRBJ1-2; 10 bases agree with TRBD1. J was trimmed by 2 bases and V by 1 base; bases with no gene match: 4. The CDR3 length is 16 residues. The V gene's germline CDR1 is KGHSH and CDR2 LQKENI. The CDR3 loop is CASSPRWGQGNYGYTF. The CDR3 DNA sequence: TGTGCCAGCTCACCACGGTGGGGACAGGGGAACTATGGCTACACCTTC.

CDR3 DNA: TGCGCCAGCAGCCAATCAATAGCGGGAGGGGAGGGAGAGCAGTACTTC. Amino acids: CASSQSIAGGEGEQYF. V gene TRBV4-1 combines with J gene TRBJ2-7; 11 bases align to TRBD2. CDR3 length: 16 amino acids. The V gene end was trimmed by 2 bases and the J gene end by 7 bases; junction bases not matched to a gene: 10. Per germline, CDR1 MGHRA and CDR2 YSYEKL.

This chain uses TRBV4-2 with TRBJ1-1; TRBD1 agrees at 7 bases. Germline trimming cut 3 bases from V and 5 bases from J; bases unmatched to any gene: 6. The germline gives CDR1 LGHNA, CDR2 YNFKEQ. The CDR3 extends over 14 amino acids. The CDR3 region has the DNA TGTGCCAGCAGCCACAGGGGGTCGGTAACTGAAGCTTTCTTT. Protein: CASSHRGSVTEAFF.

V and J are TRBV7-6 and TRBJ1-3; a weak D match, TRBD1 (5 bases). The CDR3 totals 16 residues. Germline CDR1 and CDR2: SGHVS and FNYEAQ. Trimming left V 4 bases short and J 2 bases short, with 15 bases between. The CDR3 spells CASSSIGGIPGNTIYF. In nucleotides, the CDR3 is TGTGCCAGCAGCTCCATTGGGGGGATACCTGGAAACACCATATATTTT.

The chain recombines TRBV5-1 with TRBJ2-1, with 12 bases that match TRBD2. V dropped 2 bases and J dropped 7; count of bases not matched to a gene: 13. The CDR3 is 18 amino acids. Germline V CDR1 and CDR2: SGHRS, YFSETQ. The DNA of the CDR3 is TGCGCCAGCAGCTTACTAGCGGGGGGATGGGCAAATACAAATGAGCAGTTCTTC. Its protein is CASSLLAGGWANTNEQFF. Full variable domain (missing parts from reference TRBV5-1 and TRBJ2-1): KAGVTQTPRYLIKTRGQQVTLSCSPISGHRSVSWYQQTPGQGLQFLFEYFSETQRNKGNFPGRFSGRQFSNSRSEMNVSTLELGDSALYLCASSLLAGGWANTNEQFFGPGTRLTVL.

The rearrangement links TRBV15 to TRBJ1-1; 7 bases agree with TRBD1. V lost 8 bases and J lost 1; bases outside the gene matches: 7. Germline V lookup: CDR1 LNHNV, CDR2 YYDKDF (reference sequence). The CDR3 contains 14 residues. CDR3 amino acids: CATSGWTGNTEAFF. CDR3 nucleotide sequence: TGTGCCACCTCAGGCTGGACAGGGAACACTGAAGCTTTCTTT.